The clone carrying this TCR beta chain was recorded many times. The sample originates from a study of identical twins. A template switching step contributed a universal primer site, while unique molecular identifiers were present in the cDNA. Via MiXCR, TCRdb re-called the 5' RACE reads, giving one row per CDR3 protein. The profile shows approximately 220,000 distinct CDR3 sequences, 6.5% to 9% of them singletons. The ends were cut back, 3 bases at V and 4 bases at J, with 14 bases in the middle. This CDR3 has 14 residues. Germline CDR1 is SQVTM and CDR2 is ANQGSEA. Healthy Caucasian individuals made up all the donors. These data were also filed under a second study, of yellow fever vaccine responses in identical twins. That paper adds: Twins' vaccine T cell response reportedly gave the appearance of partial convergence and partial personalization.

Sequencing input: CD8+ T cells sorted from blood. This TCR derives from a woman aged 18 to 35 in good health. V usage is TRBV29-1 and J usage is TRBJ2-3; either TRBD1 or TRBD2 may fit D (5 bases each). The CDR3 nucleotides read TGCAGCGTTGATGGGCTCAGGGACGCAGATACGCAGTATTTT. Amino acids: CSVDGLRDADTQYF.